Listed below are T cell receptor beta chains from one sample, sequenced in a study of control samples from healthy donors and cancer patients. Here immunoSEQ multiplex PCR was the method, and the copy in TCRdb shows in-frame clones only, minus some. The repertoire holds 150,000 to 200,000 clones, with approximately 92% as singletons. What was sequenced was blood. The receptors were sampled from a young man in good health. CDR3s include the opening cysteine and the closing phenylalanine or tryptophan. A D gene is named only where the DNA matches it firmly. Clone size is shown for a subset of rows, as once, few, many or a class of expanded clone.

>few|TRBD1|TRBJ1-1|TRBV12-3/TRBV12-4
TGTGCCAGCAGCATGGACAGGAATGGTATGACTTTCTTT
CASSMDRNGMTFF
>-|TRBD1|TRBJ1-3|TRBV19
TGTGCCAGCCGGACAGGGGATGGAAACACCATATATTTT
CASRTGDGNTIYF
>-|-|TRBJ1-1|TRBV25-1
TGTGCCAGCACCGAACCCGGGACTGAAGCTTTCTTT
CASTEPGTEAFF
>-|TRBD1|TRBJ2-1|TRBV24-1
TGTGCCACCAGTGCCAAAGGGAGCAGGGGGCATGAGCAGTTCTTC
CATSAKGSRGHEQFF
>-|-|TRBJ1-1|TRBV4-1
TGCGCCAGCAGTCTCAGGCAATTCGGCACTGAAGCTTTCTTT
CASSLRQFGTEAFF
>-|-|TRBJ2-3|TRBV9
TGTGCCAGCAGCGTAGGCCCACAGAGCACAGATACGCAGTATTTT
CASSVGPQSTDTQYF
>-|-|TRBJ1-1|TRBV10-2
TGCGCCAGTGGAGGGCCCGGCCTTTTGAACACTGAAGCTTTCTTT
CASGGPGLLNTEAFF
>-|TRBD2|TRBJ2-3|TRBV5-4
TGTGCCAGCAGCCTGAGACTAGCGGGGAGCTCTAGCACAGATACGCAGTATTTT
CASSLRLAGSSSTDTQYF
>-|-|TRBJ2-3|TRBV6-2/TRBV6-3
TGTGCCAGCAGTTACTTAAGCACAGATACGCAGTATTTT
CASSYLSTDTQYF
>-|-|TRBJ1-6|TRBV28
TGTGCCAGCATAACCCCCGGTTCACCCCTCCACTTT
CASITPGSPLHF
>-|TRBD1|TRBJ1-1|TRBV5-1
TGCGCCAGCAGCTTCGGGACAGGTGAGACTGAAGCTTTCTTT
CASSFGTGETEAFF
>-|-|TRBJ1-2|TRBV24-1
TGTGCCACCAGTGATTTACGATCGGCAGGGGTAGCTTCTAACTATGGCTACACCTTC
CATSDLRSAGVASNYGYTF
>once|TRBD1|TRBJ1-1|TRBV5-8
TGTGCCAGCAGCTTGGGGGACAGACTGCCTGAAGCTTTCTTT
CASSLGDRLPEAFF
>-|-|TRBJ1-5|TRBV5-4
TGTGCCAGCAGCTTGCAGCCCGGAGAACACCCCCAGCATTTT
CASSLQPGEHPQHF
>-|-|TRBJ2-7|TRBV2
TGTGCCAGCAGGGCAGAGACCTACGAGCAGTACTTC
CASRAETYEQYF
>-|-|TRBJ2-2|TRBV7-3
TGTGCCAGCAGCTCCTTGGCAGGCACCGGGGAGCTGTTTTTT
CASSSLAGTGELFF
>once|-|TRBJ2-3|TRBV6-6
TGTGCCAGTAGGTCTAGCACAGATACGCAGTATTTT
CASRSSTDTQYF
>-|TRBD1|TRBJ1-6|TRBV2
TGTGCCAGCAACAACCGGGACAGGGACTCACCCCTCCACTTT
CASNNRDRDSPLHF
>-|-|TRBJ2-5|TRBV9
TGTGCCAGCAGCCCCAGGGTCTCGGGGGAGACCCAGTACTTC
CASSPRVSGETQYF
>-|-|TRBJ1-1|TRBV15
TGTGCCACCAGCAGCATGCCGGCAGGGGTGGCTTTCTTT
CATSSMPAGVAFF
>-|-|TRBJ1-5|TRBV18
TGTGCCAGCTCACCGACGGGGGATCAGCCCCAGCATTTT
CASSPTGDQPQHF
>-|-|TRBJ1-1|TRBV6-2/TRBV6-3
TGTGCCAGCAGTTACTCCCCCGGGCCGAACACTGAAGCTTTCTTT
CASSYSPGPNTEAFF
>-|-|TRBJ1-4|TRBV12-5
TGTGCTAGTGGTTTCATAGGTGATGAGGAAAAACTGTTTTTT
CASGFIGDEEKLFF
>few|-|TRBJ1-5|TRBV6-5
TGTGCCAGCAGTTACTCCTCTAATCAGCCCCAGCATTTT
CASSYSSNQPQHF
>once|TRBD2|TRBJ2-1|TRBV18
TGTGCCAGCTCACCCCTAGCGGCTAGTAATGAGCAGTTCTTC
CASSPLAASNEQFF
>-|-|TRBJ1-5|TRBV29-1
TGCAGCGTCAGACGGGGTGACAATCAGCCCCAGCATTTT
CSVRRGDNQPQHF
>once|TRBD1|TRBJ2-7|TRBV27
TGTGCCAGCAGCCCTATCCCGGGACAGGGATTCTACGAGCAGTACTTC
CASSPIPGQGFYEQYF
>-|-|TRBJ1-2|TRBV5-6
TGTGCCAGCAGCTTAATAGGTCGCCAGGGAGTCAATGGCTACACCTTC
CASSLIGRQGVNGYTF
>-|-|TRBJ2-7|TRBV6-5
TGTGCCAGCGGACGGGACAAGTACTACGAGCAGTACTTC
CASGRDKYYEQYF
>-|-|TRBJ1-5|TRBV18
TGTGCCAGCTCACCACCCGGGGGAGGTCAGCCCCAGCATTTT
CASSPPGGGQPQHF
>-|TRBD1|TRBJ2-1|TRBV7-3
TGTGCCAGCAGCCTCGACAGGGGGAGACACAATGAGCAGTTCTTC
CASSLDRGRHNEQFF
>-|-|TRBJ1-2|TRBV5-1
TGCGCCAGCAGCTTCCGAGTTAGTGGCGGCTACACCTTC
CASSFRVSGGYTF
>-|-|TRBJ1-5|TRBV19
TGTGCCAGTAGAAAAGAGGGGGGGGCGGGTCGTCAGCCCCAGCATTTT
CASRKEGGAGRQPQHF
>once|-|TRBJ1-2|TRBV25-1
TGTGCCAGCAGTGTTTTAGACACCCTAGGTGGCTACACCTTC
CASSVLDTLGGYTF
>few|-|TRBJ2-7|TRBV3-1/TRBV3-2
TGTGCCAGCAGTCAGGAATACGAGCAGTACTTC
CASSQEYEQYF
>-|-|TRBJ1-1|TRBV18
TGTGCCAGCTCACCAGGGATCACATGGAAGGCTTTCTTT
CASSPGITWKAFF
>-|-|TRBJ1-1|TRBV12-5
TGTGCTAGTGGTTTAAGTAACTACGCTAGAGCTTTCTTT
CASGLSNYARAFF
>-|TRBD1|TRBJ2-2|TRBV24-1
TGTGCCACCAGTGGCCTGGGACAGCAAGCAATTAACACCGGGGAGCTGTTTTTT
CATSGLGQQAINTGELFF
>once|TRBD2|TRBJ2-3|TRBV14
TGTGCCAGCAGTCCTGGGACTAGCGCAGATACGCAGTATTTT
CASSPGTSADTQYF
>-|TRBD1|TRBJ1-5|TRBV18
TGTGCCAGCTCACCTGGGGGACAGCCCAATCAGCCCCAGCATTTT
CASSPGGQPNQPQHF
>-|-|TRBJ2-5|TRBV3-1/TRBV3-2
TGTGCCAGCAGCCAAGAGTCGGCCAACTACCAAGAGACCCAGTACTTC
CASSQESANYQETQYF
>-|TRBD1|TRBJ2-2|TRBV5-6
TGTGCCAGCAGCTACCCCCTCAGGGGGCGGACAAACACCGGGGAGCTGTTTTTT
CASSYPLRGRTNTGELFF
>-|-|TRBJ1-2|TRBV6-6
TGTGCCAGCAGTTATCCCCCCCGGGGCGATGGCTACACCTTC
CASSYPPRGDGYTF
>-|-|TRBJ2-2|TRBV24-1
TGTGCCACCAGTGAGCCAATAAGGACAATCGAAGACACCGGGGAGCTGTTTTTT
CATSEPIRTIEDTGELFF
>once|TRBD1|TRBJ2-1|TRBV28
TGTGCCAGCAGACTGACAGGGGGCGGGAATGAGCAGTTCTTC
CASRLTGGGNEQFF
>-|-|TRBJ2-7|TRBV18
TGTGCCAGCTCAACAGGGCAGGGCGAGCAGTACTTC
CASSTGQGEQYF
>-|TRBD1|TRBJ1-1|TRBV7-9
TGTGCCAGCAGCTCAAGCAGAGGGACAGCTGAAGCTTTCTTT
CASSSSRGTAEAFF
>-|-|TRBJ1-5|TRBV28
TGTGCCAGCAGTTTGGGAGAGTGGTATAGCAATCAGCCCCAGCATTTT
CASSLGEWYSNQPQHF
>-|TRBD1|TRBJ1-6|TRBV2
TGTGCCAGCAGTGAGGGGACAGGAGGAAATTCACCCCTCCACTTT
CASSEGTGGNSPLHF